A selection of T cell receptor beta chains follows, all from one sample in a study of T cell repertoires in cytomegalovirus infection. TCRdb itself ran the reads through MiXCR, one entry per CDR3 protein. Of about 500,000 distinct CDR3 sequences listed, 33% are singletons. The antigens these receptors bind are not known. The source was cultured PBMCs, collected from culture after CMV antigen stimulation. Source of these receptors: a human donor in good health (CMV status not recorded). Some clones in this sample may be carry-over from other donors' samples. The CDR3 runs from the conserved cysteine through the conserved F or W. A D gene is named only where the DNA matches it firmly. Clone size is shown for a subset of rows, as once, few, many or a class of expanded clone.

size	V	D	length	J	DNA	CDR3
few	TRBV7-9	TRBD2	14	TRBJ2-5	TGTGCCAGCAGCACAAGCGGGAGCTGGGAGACCCAGTACTTC	CASSTSGSWETQYF
few	TRBV7-8	TRBD2	16	TRBJ2-2	TGTGCCAGCAGCTTATTAGCGGGAAGAATATCCGGGGAGCTGTTTTTT	CASSLLAGRISGELFF
few	TRBV6-5	.	13	TRBJ1-6	TGTGCCAGCAATCGCGGGGATAATTCACCCCTCCACTTT	CASNRGDNSPLHF
.	TRBV19	TRBD1	13	TRBJ2-1	TGTGCCAGTAGTCCAACAGGGGCCCATGAGCAGTTCTTC	CASSPTGAHEQFF
once	TRBV25-1	.	13	TRBJ2-1	TGTGCCAGCAGTGACCTGACTAGGGTTCAGCAGTTCTTC	CASSDLTRVQQFF
.	TRBV7-2	.	16	TRBJ2-3	TGTGCCAGCAGCTTAGAATCGGGCGGGGTCTTAGATACGCAGTATTTT	CASSLESGGVLDTQYF
.	TRBV7-9	.	13	TRBJ1-2	TGTGCCAGCGCTGTCTTGACGAGAGGAGGCTACACCTTC	CASAVLTRGGYTF
.	TRBV12-3/TRBV12-4	.	11	TRBJ2-4	TGTGCCAGCAGCTCCGGATCGAGCCTGTACTTC	CASSSGSSLYF
.	TRBV10-3	TRBD2	15	TRBJ2-5	TGTGCCATCAGTGCTAGCGGTGTGTTGGAAGAGACCCAGTACTTC	CAISASGVLEETQYF
.	TRBV10-3	.	20	TRBJ2-1	TGTGCCATCAGTGAGTCGATTCTCCCCGCCGTACTAGCAAAGAGAAATGAGCAGTTCTTC	CAISESILPAVLAKRNEQFF
many	TRBV7-6	.	14	TRBJ1-2	TGTGCCAGCAGCTACACTCCTGATGGTAATGGCTACACCTTC	CASSYTPDGNGYTF
.	TRBV7-9	.	11	TRBJ2-1	TGTGCCAGCAGCTTAGAGAATGAGCAGTTCTTC	CASSLENEQFF
many	TRBV7-2	TRBD2	14	TRBJ2-5	TGTGCCAGCAGCTCTAGCGGGAGGGGGGAGACCCAGTACTTC	CASSSSGRGETQYF
many	TRBV7-2	TRBD2	15	TRBJ2-3	TGTGCCAGCAGCTTGGGTGGGAGGGCCACAGATACGCAGTATTTT	CASSLGGRATDTQYF
few	TRBV5-4	TRBD1	17	TRBJ2-5	TGTGCCAGCAGCTTAGCGACAGGGGGCGTCGGTGGTGAGACCCAGTACTTC	CASSLATGGVGGETQYF
.	TRBV6-2/TRBV6-3	TRBD2	14	TRBJ2-5	TGTGCCAGCAGCGTAGCGGGAGGGTCGCAGACCCAGTACTTC	CASSVAGGSQTQYF
.	TRBV5-4	TRBD1	18	TRBJ1-4	TGTGCCAGCAGCTTGGACAGGGGTGGAGGTTCAACTAATGAAAAACTGTTTTTT	CASSLDRGGGSTNEKLFF
.	TRBV4-1	.	13	TRBJ2-3	TGCGCCAGCAGCCAAGCCAGGGCAGATACGCAGTATTTT	CASSQARADTQYF
.	TRBV11-3	TRBD1	14	TRBJ2-5	TGTGCCAGCAGGGCCGACAGGGGACCAGAGACCCAGTACTTC	CASRADRGPETQYF
few	TRBV19	TRBD1	16	TRBJ2-1	TGTGCCAGTAGTATTCAACAGGGGTTAAGTCACAATGAGCAGTTCTTC	CASSIQQGLSHNEQFF
.	TRBV10-3	TRBD2	15	TRBJ2-1	TGTGCCATCAGTTCCGGGACTAGCCATAACAATGAGCAGTTCTTC	CAISSGTSHNNEQFF
.	TRBV20-1	TRBD2	13	TRBJ2-1	TGCAGTGCCCGTAGCGGGAGAGGTTATGAGCAGTTCTTC	CSARSGRGYEQFF
.	TRBV7-2	TRBD2	16	TRBJ2-5	TGTGCCAGCAGCCCCGGACTAGCGGGCTACTTCGGGACCCAGTACTTC	CASSPGLAGYFGTQYF
many	TRBV7-6	.	16	TRBJ2-7	TGTGCCAGCAGCGCTGATTTCTATGGGCTCCTTATCGAGCAGTACTTC	CASSADFYGLLIEQYF
.	TRBV14	.	15	TRBJ2-1	TGTGCCAGCAGCCAAGGGAATCCCCCCTACAATGAGCAGTTCTTC	CASSQGNPPYNEQFF
.	TRBV28	.	16	TRBJ2-7	TGTGCCAGCAGTTCGCCGGGTTCGGGGTATACCTACGAGCAGTACTTC	CASSSPGSGYTYEQYF
.	TRBV7-8	TRBD1	14	TRBJ2-6	TGTGCCACCGAGACAGGGCCCGGGGCCAACGTCCTGACTTTC	CATETGPGANVLTF
few	TRBV24-1	.	16	TRBJ2-1	TGTGCCACCAGTGAAGTCCCTGGCGGGACCTACAATGAGCAGTTCTTC	CATSEVPGGTYNEQFF
few	TRBV4-3	.	18	TRBJ2-2	TGCGCCAGCAGCCAAGTCAGAGGTTGGGGGCCGAACACCGGGGAGCTGTTTTTT	CASSQVRGWGPNTGELFF
once	TRBV6-9	TRBD2	15	TRBJ2-1	TGTGCCAGCAGTCGTCTAGCGGGAGTCGGGGATGAGCAGTTCTTC	CASSRLAGVGDEQFF
.	TRBV7-4	TRBD2	21	TRBJ2-6	TGTGCCAGCAGCTTAGGGGGGGGACTAGCGGGAGGCTTCTCTGGGGCCAACGTCCTGACTTTC	CASSLGGGLAGGFSGANVLTF
.	TRBV19	.	12	TRBJ2-1	TGTGCCAGTAGTATGGGTGGTTACGAGCAGTTCTTC	CASSMGGYEQFF
.	TRBV19	.	16	TRBJ2-3	TGTGCCAGTAGCCAGGGACACTCCGGACGGGTAGATACGCAGTATTTT	CASSQGHSGRVDTQYF
.	TRBV7-2	.	11	TRBJ1-2	TGTGCCAGCAGCTTAGGTACAGGCTACACCTTC	CASSLGTGYTF
many	TRBV7-2	.	14	TRBJ1-2	TGTGCCAGCAGCCCTGGGGGGGGGGGCTATGGCTACACCTTC	CASSPGGGGYGYTF
.	TRBV6-2/TRBV6-3	TRBD2	15	TRBJ2-1	TGTGCCAGCTTCCCCGGGACTAGCGGCTACAATGAGCAGTTCTTC	CASFPGTSGYNEQFF
.	TRBV12-3/TRBV12-4	TRBD2	17	TRBJ2-1	TGTGCCAGCAGTTTTAGGGGACTAGCGGGAGTGGGGCGTGAGCAGTTCTTC	CASSFRGLAGVGREQFF
.	TRBV27	.	15	TRBJ2-7	TGTGCCAGCAGTTTATCCACCGGGAGCTCCTACGAGCAGTACTTC	CASSLSTGSSYEQYF
.	TRBV10-3	.	15	TRBJ1-1	TGTGCCATCAGTGATCCGGTGGGGGTGAACACTGAAGCTTTCTTT	CAISDPVGVNTEAFF
few	TRBV5-4	TRBD1	16	TRBJ1-1	TGTGCCAGCAGCTTGGGGCAGGGGGCTGGAAACACTGAAGCTTTCTTT	CASSLGQGAGNTEAFF
many	TRBV7-2	.	14	TRBJ2-7	TGTGCCAGCAGCTTAGCGCCCCGGGGCTACGAGCAGTACTTC	CASSLAPRGYEQYF
.	TRBV7-2	TRBD2	15	TRBJ2-7	TGTGCCAACAGCTTAAGGCTAGCGGGAGCCTACGAGCAGTACTTC	CANSLRLAGAYEQYF
many	TRBV7-2	.	12	TRBJ2-3	TGTGCCAGCAGCTTTGTTACAGATACGCAGTATTTT	CASSFVTDTQYF
.	TRBV19	TRBD1	13	TRBJ2-3	TGTGCCAGTAGTTTAGCGGACAGGGGTACGCAGTATTTT	CASSLADRGTQYF
.	TRBV27	.	13	TRBJ1-1	TGTGCCAGCAGTCGGGGAGTGAACACTGAAGCTTTCTTT	CASSRGVNTEAFF
.	TRBV15	.	17	TRBJ2-2	TGTGCCACCAGCAGAGATCTTAGGGGGGCGAACACCGGGGAGCTGTTTTTT	CATSRDLRGANTGELFF
few	TRBV19	.	15	TRBJ2-3	TGTGCCAGTAGTATTTTCGGGAGAATGACAGATACGCAGTATTTT	CASSIFGRMTDTQYF
.	TRBV20-1	TRBD2	13	TRBJ2-1	TGCAGTGCTAGAGGGACTAGCGAAAATGAGCAGTTCTTC	CSARGTSENEQFF
.	TRBV29-1	.	13	TRBJ1-1	TGCAGCGTTGTGAGGACCCAGAACACTGAAGCTTTCTTT	CSVVRTQNTEAFF
many	TRBV7-8	TRBD2	14	TRBJ2-1	TGTGCCAGCAGCTTATCGACGGGGGGGAATGAGCAGTTCTTC	CASSLSTGGNEQFF
few	TRBV11-2	TRBD2	20	TRBJ2-1	TGTGCCAGCAGCTACGGACAGCTTGGACTAGCGGGAGCCCCCTACAATGAGCAGTTCTTC	CASSYGQLGLAGAPYNEQFF
.	TRBV12-3/TRBV12-4	TRBD1	15	TRBJ1-2	TGTGCCAGCAGTCAGACAGGGGACGTGAGCTATGGCTACACCTTC	CASSQTGDVSYGYTF